This passage covers 2 T cell receptor beta chains from one sample sequenced in a study of cytomegalovirus exposure and HLA in healthy donors. 60 Vbeta and 13 Jbeta primers were used in PCR. Assay used: immunoSEQ multiplex PCR; TCRdb lists only in-frame clones, some missing. In total, the table holds about 92,000 clones. Specimen: PBMCs. These receptors all stem from a man aged 50-60 years in good health and CMV-seropositive.

The genes are TRBV6-6 and TRBJ2-1, with D tentatively TRBD1 (5 bases). Germline V lookup: CDR1 MNHNY, CDR2 SVGAGI (reference sequence). The V gene lost 2 bases and the J gene lost 7 bases, with 12 bases spanning the gap. CDR3 length: 14 amino acids. The CDR3 reads CASSYRGWINEQFF. The CDR3 DNA follows: TGTGCCAGCAGTTACAGGGGATGGATAAATGAGCAGTTCTTC.

This chain uses TRBV6-4 with TRBJ2-1; TRBD1 is a possible D gene (5 bases). V lost 2 bases, J lost 1 base, and 12 bases lay in between. CDR1 is MRHNA, CDR2 SNTAGT, per germline. The CDR3 is 16 amino acids. The CDR3 region has the DNA TGTGCCAGCAGTGACACTCAGGGTTGGTCCTACAATGAGCAGTTCTTC. Protein: CASSDTQGWSYNEQFF.